One and the same sample provided the 14 T cell receptor beta chains below, sequenced in a study of T cell changes during pregnancy in multiple sclerosis. Some clones are missing from TCRdb's copy, which holds only in-frame ones; the method was immunoSEQ multiplex PCR. The sample has about 100,000 clones, approximately 90% seen once. The sequences come from peripheral blood, collected in the second trimester of pregnancy. Receptors were obtained from a female donor with multiple sclerosis, enrolled in a pregnancy study.

CDR3 nucleotides: TGTGCCAGCAGCAGACCTCAGGACGGGATTAATGAAAAACTGTTTTTT. Protein product: CASSRPQDGINEKLFF. The chain employs TRBV9 and TRBJ1-4; D ambiguous. Trimming cost V 4 bases and J 4 bases, with 17 bases left between them. The CDR3 is made up of 16 amino acids. Looked up from germline, CDR1 is SGDLS and CDR2 is YYNGEE.

The rearrangement uses TRBV6-1 and TRBJ1-6; TRBD1 might be the D (5 bases). V lost 2 bases and J lost 6, with 8 bases in between. The CDR3 length is 14 residues. From germline, CDR1 is MNHNS and CDR2 SASEGT. The CDR3 sequence: CASSESRANSPLHF. As DNA, the CDR3 is TGTGCCAGCAGTGAATCCAGGGCTAATTCACCCCTCCACTTT.

The chain employs TRBV11-2 and TRBJ1-3, with 8 bases lining up with TRBD1. From germline, CDR1 is SGHAT and CDR2 FQNNGV. Trimming took 4 bases from V and 2 from J; bases not matched to a gene: 4. The CDR3 totals 15 residues. The CDR3 sequence: CASSSIRGPGNTIYF. The CDR3 coding sequence is TGTGCCAGCAGCTCCATCAGGGGGCCTGGAAACACCATATATTTT.

The V gene is TRBV19, the J gene TRBJ1-1; 8 bases are a match to TRBD1. V was pared by 6 bases and J by 3 bases, with 3 bases of the junction left unmatched. CDR3 length equals 13 residues. Looked up from germline, CDR1 is LNHDA and CDR2 is SQIVND (reference sequence). In DNA, the CDR3 is TGTGCCAGTAGGCAGGGGGCGGACACTGAAGCTTTCTTT. Residues: CASRQGADTEAFF.

The V and J genes are TRBV7-3 and TRBJ2-3; D is perhaps TRBD2 (6 bases). Trimming cost V 2 bases and J 7 bases, with 13 bases left between them. This CDR3 region has 14 residues. Germline values: CDR1 SGHTA, CDR2 FQGTGA. CDR3 loop: CASSLEGGKYTQYF. The CDR3 DNA is TGTGCCAGCAGCTTAGAAGGCGGGAAATATACGCAGTATTTT.

CDR3 nucleotides: TGTGCCAGCAGCCCTTTGACAGGGGGCGGGAATGAAGCTTTCTTT. Residues: CASSPLTGGGNEAFF. The chain uses TRBV6-1 and TRBJ1-1; 10 bases fit TRBD1. CDR3 length equals 15 residues. The trim removed 6 bases at V and 7 bases at J, leaving 11 bases unmatched. The germline gives CDR1 MNHNS, CDR2 SASEGT.

In this sample, this clone is medium-sized. This sequence joins TRBV6-1 and TRBJ2-7; 9 positions agree with TRBD2. V dropped 1 base and J dropped 3; count of bases not matched to a gene: 4. CDR3 size: 15 residues. From germline, CDR1 is MNHNS and CDR2 SASEGT. CDR3 coding DNA: TGTGCCAGCAGTGAAGGACTAGCGGATTACTACGAGCAGTACTTC. Encoded protein: CASSEGLADYYEQYF.

The chain has TRBV25-1 and TRBJ2-2; TRBD1 aligns across 8 bases. The V and J ends lost 4 bases and 5 bases, in that order; junction bases with no gene match: 9. CDR1 is MGHDK and CDR2 is SYGVNS in the germline V gene. This CDR3 has 16 residues. The CDR3 loop is CASSARPGGSTGELFF. The CDR3 DNA sequence: TGTGCCAGCAGTGCCCGCCCAGGGGGCTCAACCGGGGAGCTGTTTTTT.

This sequence joins TRBV5-1 and TRBJ2-5, with 7 nucleotides matching TRBD1. V shed 3 bases and J 0 bases; nucleotides not matched to a gene: 11. The CDR3 totals 17 residues. The V gene's germline CDR1 is SGHRS and CDR2 YFSETQ. Here the CDR3 DNA reads TGCGCCAGCAGCTCCTGGGATGCACAGGGGTACCAAGAGACCCAGTACTTC. Its protein is CASSSWDAQGYQETQYF.

The chain links TRBV19 to TRBJ2-7; TRBD1 aligns across 8 bases. The CDR3 covers 14 residues. The V and J ends lost 5 bases and 0 bases, in that order; junction bases with no gene match: 3. The germline V gene encodes CDR1 LNHDA and CDR2 SQIVND (reference sequence). CDR3 protein: CASSATGGSYEQYF. CDR3 bases: TGTGCCAGTAGTGCCACAGGGGGCTCCTACGAGCAGTACTTC.

This clone has just one count. This rearrangement joins TRBV5-1 to TRBJ2-3, with TRBD2 identical over 8 bases. The CDR3 length is 15 residues. V dropped 0 bases and J dropped 5; count of bases not matched to a gene: 5. Germline assignment: CDR1 SGHRS and CDR2 YFSETQ. The CDR3 protein is CASSLAPAGEDTQYF. DNA for the CDR3: TGCGCCAGCAGCTTGGCCCCAGCGGGAGAAGATACGCAGTATTTT.

In this sample, this clone turned up a few times. The rearrangement links TRBV25-1 to TRBJ1-4; D remains unclear. V dropped 5 bases and J dropped 3 bases, with 13 bases sitting between them. This CDR3 comprises 15 residues. Germline V CDR1 and CDR2: MGHDK, SYGVNS. CDR3 region: CASSPQSRSNEKLFF. CDR3 DNA sequence: TGTGCCAGCAGTCCCCAAAGCCGATCTAATGAAAAACTGTTTTTT. Looking up the rest from reference TRBV25-1 and TRBJ1-4 gives the full variable domain: EADIYQTPRYLVIGTGKKITLECSQTMGHDKMYWYQQDPGMELHLIHYSYGVNSTEKGDLSSESTVSRIRTEHFPLTLESARPSHTSQYLCASSPQSRSNEKLFFGSGTQLSVL.

The chain employs TRBV2 and TRBJ1-2, with D possibly being TRBD1 (5 bases). CDR1 and CDR2 (germline): SNHLY, FYNNEI. V gave up 6 bases and J gave up 3 bases, with 11 bases separating them. This CDR3 is 13 amino acids long. The chain's CDR3 is CASRDSIYYGYTF. CDR3 sequence (DNA): TGTGCCAGCAGAGACAGTATATACTATGGCTACACCTTC.

The chain joins TRBV2 to TRBJ1-5; 10 bases agree with TRBD1. Germline loops: CDR1 SNHLY, CDR2 FYNNEI. The CDR3 covers 15 residues. J gave up 7 bases and V 6 bases, and 9 bases lay outside the gene matches. CDR3 sequence (DNA): TGTGCCAGCAGCCCCGGGACAGGGGCAGGCCAGCCCCAGCATTTT. Its translation: CASSPGTGAGQPQHF. The full variable domain, rest sourced from reference TRBV2 and TRBJ1-5, is EPEVTQTPSHQVTQMGQEVILRCVPISNHLYFYWYRQILGQKVEFLVSFYNNEISEKSEIFDDQFSVERPDGSNFTLKIRSTKLEDSAMYFCASSPGTGAGQPQHFGDGTRLSIL.